A selection of T cell receptor beta chains follows, all from one sample in a study of blood T cell repertoires in COVID-19. Clones were sequenced by immunoSEQ multiplex PCR, and TCRdb holds only the in-frame ones, with some missing. This sample carries 200,000 to 250,000 clones, about 83% of them seen once, and the ten largest clones take around 5.2%. Sequenced sample: peripheral blood. These TCRs come from a human donor in a cohort sampled during active COVID-19. The CDR3 runs from the conserved cysteine through the conserved F or W. Each record gives: D gene, CDR3 length, clone size, V gene, J gene, CDR3 protein, CDR3 DNA. D genes are given only for firm matches. A row's size may be missing; if present it is once, few, many or a size class.

D: NA
length: 12
size: NA
V: TRBV29-1
J: TRBJ2-1
CDR3: CSVPGMRDEQFF
DNA: TGCAGCGTCCCCGGCATGAGGGATGAGCAGTTCTTC

D: TRBD1
length: 14
size: NA
V: TRBV10-3
J: TRBJ1-5
CDR3: CAISESTGTGPQHF
DNA: TGTGCCATCAGTGAGTCGACAGGGACCGGGCCCCAGCATTTT

D: TRBD2
length: 14
size: NA
V: TRBV7-9
J: TRBJ2-5
CDR3: CASSFSGGPETQYF
DNA: TGTGCCAGCAGCTTTTCGGGAGGACCAGAGACCCAGTACTTC

D: NA
length: 15
size: NA
V: TRBV11-3
J: TRBJ1-3
CDR3: CASSLQQGSGNTIYF
DNA: TGTGCCAGCAGCCTCCAACAGGGCTCTGGAAACACCATATATTTT

D: NA
length: 15
size: NA
V: TRBV5-1
J: TRBJ2-7
CDR3: CASSSPHSRANEQYF
DNA: TGCGCCAGCAGCTCTCCTCATAGCAGGGCCAACGAGCAGTACTTC

D: NA
length: 17
size: NA
V: TRBV21-1
J: TRBJ1-5
CDR3: CASSTRDRGGPNQPQHF
DNA: TGTGCCAGCAGCACGCGGGACAGGGGTGGTCCGAATCAGCCCCAGCATTTT

D: NA
length: 14
size: NA
V: TRBV7-2
J: TRBJ1-1
CDR3: CASSLGRLGTEAFF
DNA: TGTGCCAGCAGCTTAGGAAGACTTGGGACTGAAGCTTTCTTT

D: NA
length: 14
size: NA
V: TRBV6-1
J: TRBJ2-7
CDR3: CASSEVPRVYEQYF
DNA: TGTGCCAGCAGTGAAGTTCCCAGGGTCTACGAGCAGTACTTC

D: NA
length: 15
size: NA
V: TRBV7-2
J: TRBJ2-6
CDR3: CASSPLASGANVLTF
DNA: TGTGCCAGCAGCCCCCTAGCTTCTGGGGCCAACGTCCTGACTTTC

D: TRBD2
length: 18
size: NA
V: TRBV7-3
J: TRBJ2-3
CDR3: CASSLLAGGRLSTDTQYF
DNA: TGTGCCAGCAGCTTACTAGCGGGGGGGAGACTGAGCACAGATACGCAGTATTTT

D: NA
length: 11
size: NA
V: TRBV19
J: TRBJ1-1
CDR3: CASSIRDEAFF
DNA: TGTGCCAGTAGTATCAGGGATGAAGCTTTCTTT

D: TRBD1
length: 15
size: NA
V: TRBV13
J: TRBJ2-1
CDR3: CASSFPGTGVDEQFF
DNA: TGTGCCAGCAGCTTTCCCGGGACAGGGGTCGATGAGCAGTTCTTC

D: NA
length: 15
size: NA
V: TRBV28
J: TRBJ2-2
CDR3: CASSFGGANTGELFF
DNA: TGTGCCAGCAGTTTCGGCGGTGCGAACACCGGGGAGCTGTTTTTT

D: TRBD2
length: 15
size: NA
V: TRBV11-3
J: TRBJ2-1
CDR3: CASSSIAGSGNEQFF
DNA: TGTGCCAGCAGCTCCATAGCGGGATCGGGCAATGAGCAGTTCTTC

D: TRBD2
length: 19
size: many
V: TRBV5-6
J: TRBJ2-3
CDR3: CASSSPVVAGGRDADTQYF
DNA: TGTGCCAGCAGCTCCCCGGTCGTAGCGGGGGGACGGGATGCAGATACGCAGTATTTT

D: NA
length: 13
size: NA
V: TRBV10-2
J: TRBJ1-3
CDR3: CASSSQGGNTIYF
DNA: TGCGCCAGCAGTTCCCAGGGAGGAAACACCATATATTTT

D: NA
length: 12
size: NA
V: TRBV3-1/TRBV3-2
J: TRBJ2-3
CDR3: CASSPYPDTQYF
DNA: TGTGCCAGCAGCCCCTACCCAGATACGCAGTATTTT

D: TRBD1
length: 15
size: NA
V: TRBV11-2
J: TRBJ2-7
CDR3: CASSLHGTGNYEQYF
DNA: TGTGCCAGCAGCTTACACGGGACAGGGAACTACGAGCAGTACTTC

D: NA
length: 13
size: NA
V: TRBV5-6
J: TRBJ1-1
CDR3: CASSPAQGREAFF
DNA: TGTGCCAGCAGCCCCGCTCAGGGGAGAGAAGCTTTCTTT

D: NA
length: 13
size: NA
V: TRBV5-1
J: TRBJ1-1
CDR3: CASSFTANTEAFF
DNA: TGCGCCAGCAGCTTTACAGCGAACACTGAAGCTTTCTTT

D: TRBD1
length: 18
size: NA
V: TRBV4-1
J: TRBJ1-1
CDR3: CASSQGLGQRNMNTEAFF
DNA: TGCGCCAGCAGCCAAGGTTTGGGACAGCGTAACATGAACACTGAAGCTTTCTTT

D: NA
length: 14
size: NA
V: TRBV9
J: TRBJ1-2
CDR3: CASSVADGLYGYTF
DNA: TGTGCCAGCAGCGTAGCAGACGGACTCTATGGCTACACCTTC

D: NA
length: 16
size: NA
V: TRBV4-1
J: TRBJ1-2
CDR3: CASSQEFPTANYGYTF
DNA: TGCGCCAGCAGCCAAGAATTTCCGACAGCTAACTATGGCTACACCTTC

D: NA
length: 13
size: few
V: TRBV6-4
J: TRBJ1-6
CDR3: CASEWAGDSPLHF
DNA: TGTGCCAGCGAGTGGGCAGGGGACTCACCCCTCCACTTT

D: NA
length: 12
size: NA
V: TRBV30
J: TRBJ1-1
CDR3: CAWGTEGTEAFF
DNA: TGTGCCTGGGGGACTGAGGGCACTGAAGCTTTCTTT

D: NA
length: 14
size: NA
V: TRBV24-1
J: TRBJ2-3
CDR3: CATSRSGRTDTQYF
DNA: TGTGCCACCAGTCGGAGCGGGCGCACAGATACGCAGTATTTT

D: NA
length: 13
size: many
V: TRBV12-3/TRBV12-4
J: TRBJ1-1
CDR3: CASSLQGNTEAFF
DNA: TGTGCCAGCAGTCTACAGGGGAACACTGAAGCTTTCTTT

D: NA
length: 15
size: many
V: TRBV7-9
J: TRBJ2-2
CDR3: CASTPEGVNTGELFF
DNA: TGTGCCAGCACCCCAGAGGGGGTGAACACCGGGGAGCTGTTTTTT

D: TRBD1
length: 16
size: NA
V: TRBV10-2
J: TRBJ2-3
CDR3: CASRGQGAIKFDTQYF
DNA: TGCGCCAGCAGAGGACAGGGGGCGATTAAATTTGATACGCAGTATTTT

D: TRBD1
length: 15
size: NA
V: TRBV27
J: TRBJ1-2
CDR3: CASSISAGGFGGYTF
DNA: TGTGCCAGCAGTATCTCAGCAGGGGGCTTTGGTGGCTACACCTTC

D: TRBD1
length: 14
size: once
V: TRBV6-6
J: TRBJ1-2
CDR3: CASSYSRTGSGYTF
DNA: TGTGCCAGCAGTTACTCAAGGACAGGGAGCGGCTACACCTTC

D: TRBD1
length: 14
size: NA
V: TRBV18
J: TRBJ1-5
CDR3: CASSWDSANQPQHF
DNA: TGTGCCAGCTCATGGGACAGCGCCAATCAGCCCCAGCATTTT